This T cell receptor beta chain emerged from a study of blood T cells in healthy people across ages. Healthy Caucasians from Russia aged about 6 to 90 served as donors. Peripheral blood was drawn, ten milliliters per donor. Researchers isolated at least 6.5 million PBMCs per sample. Germline V gene sequence: CDR1 LGHNA, CDR2 YSLEER. Deletions cut 3 bases from V and 2 bases from J, with 14 bases between. CDR3 size: 16 residues. Only a few counts were recorded for this clonotype. A J-beta primer mix and a sample-barcoded 5' primer were used in a second PCR of roughly 7 to 12 cycles. MiXCR was run by TCRdb on the 5' RACE reads, yielding one entry per CDR3 protein. The repertoire holds some 880,000 distinct CDR3 sequences, with around 36% as singletons.

V usage is TRBV4-3 and J usage is TRBJ1-5, with D perhaps matching TRBD1 (5 bases). This clonotype was sampled from a man between 18 and 29 years old in good health. Material for sequencing was blood. The CDR3 DNA sequence: TGCGCCAGCAGCCAGGAAATTTCACAGGGCAATCAGCCCCAGCATTTT. Its translation: CASSQEISQGNQPQHF.